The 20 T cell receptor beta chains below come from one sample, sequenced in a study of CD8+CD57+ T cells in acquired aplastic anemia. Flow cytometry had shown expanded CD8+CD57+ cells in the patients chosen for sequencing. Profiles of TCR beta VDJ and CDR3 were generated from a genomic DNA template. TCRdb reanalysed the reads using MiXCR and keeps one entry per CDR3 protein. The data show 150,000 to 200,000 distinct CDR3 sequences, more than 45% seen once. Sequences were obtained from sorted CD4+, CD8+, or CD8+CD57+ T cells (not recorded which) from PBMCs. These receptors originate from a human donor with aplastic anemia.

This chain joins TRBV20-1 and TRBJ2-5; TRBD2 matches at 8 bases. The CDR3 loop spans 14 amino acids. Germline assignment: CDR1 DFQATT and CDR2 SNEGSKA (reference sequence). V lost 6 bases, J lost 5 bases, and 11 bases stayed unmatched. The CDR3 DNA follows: TGCAGTGCCAGCGTAGCGGGGCGGGGTGAGACCCAGTACTTC. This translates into CSASVAGRGETQYF.

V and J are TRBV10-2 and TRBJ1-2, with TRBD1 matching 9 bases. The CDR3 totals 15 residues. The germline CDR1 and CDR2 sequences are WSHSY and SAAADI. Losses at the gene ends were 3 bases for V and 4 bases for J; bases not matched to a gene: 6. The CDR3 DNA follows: TGCGCCAGCAGTGACCCCGGGACAGGGAGCTATGGCTACACCTTC. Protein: CASSDPGTGSYGYTF.

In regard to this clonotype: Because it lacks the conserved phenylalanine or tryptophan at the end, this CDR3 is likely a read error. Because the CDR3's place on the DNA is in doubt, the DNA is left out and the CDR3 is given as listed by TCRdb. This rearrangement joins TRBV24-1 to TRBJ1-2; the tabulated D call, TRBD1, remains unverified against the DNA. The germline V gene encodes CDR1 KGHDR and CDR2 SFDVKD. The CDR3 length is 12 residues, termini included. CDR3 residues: CATSGWTGGETL.

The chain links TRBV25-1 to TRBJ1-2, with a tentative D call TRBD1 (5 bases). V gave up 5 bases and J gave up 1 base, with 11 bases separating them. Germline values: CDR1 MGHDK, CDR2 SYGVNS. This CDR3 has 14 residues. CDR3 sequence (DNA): TGTGCCAGCAGTACTCCTGGGGGTAACTATGGCTACACCTTC. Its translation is CASSTPGGNYGYTF.

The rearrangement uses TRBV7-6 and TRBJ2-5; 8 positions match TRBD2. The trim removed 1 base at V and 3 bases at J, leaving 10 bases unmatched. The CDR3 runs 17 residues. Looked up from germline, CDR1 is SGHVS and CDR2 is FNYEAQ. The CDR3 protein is CASSLGQRGGRKETQYF. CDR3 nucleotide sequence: TGTGCCAGCAGCTTAGGACAACGGGGGGGCAGAAAAGAGACCCAGTACTTC.

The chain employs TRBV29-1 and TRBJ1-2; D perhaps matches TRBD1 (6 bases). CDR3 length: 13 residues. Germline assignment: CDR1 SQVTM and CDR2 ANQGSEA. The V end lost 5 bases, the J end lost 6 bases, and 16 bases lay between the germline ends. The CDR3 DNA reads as TGCAGCGTTATGGGGGCGGGGAAGCATGGCTACACCTTC. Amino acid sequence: CSVMGAGKHGYTF.

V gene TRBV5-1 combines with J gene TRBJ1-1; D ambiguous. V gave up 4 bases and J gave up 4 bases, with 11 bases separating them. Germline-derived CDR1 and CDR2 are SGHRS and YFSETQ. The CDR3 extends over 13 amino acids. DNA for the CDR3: TGCGCCAGCAGCACGACATCGTCCACTGAAGCTTTCTTT. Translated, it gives CASSTTSSTEAFF. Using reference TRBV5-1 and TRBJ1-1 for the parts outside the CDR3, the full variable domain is KAGVTQTPRYLIKTRGQQVTLSCSPISGHRSVSWYQQTPGQGLQFLFEYFSETQRNKGNFPGRFSGRQFSNSRSEMNVSTLELGDSALYLCASSTTSSTEAFFGQGTRLTVV.

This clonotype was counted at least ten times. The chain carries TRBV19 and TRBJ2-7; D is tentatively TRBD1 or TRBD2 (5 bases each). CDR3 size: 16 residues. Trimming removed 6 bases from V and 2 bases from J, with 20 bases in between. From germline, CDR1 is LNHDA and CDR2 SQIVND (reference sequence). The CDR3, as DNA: TGTGCCAGTAGCCCGACTTGGGGACCGAAGACCTACGAGCAGTACTTC. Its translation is CASSPTWGPKTYEQYF.

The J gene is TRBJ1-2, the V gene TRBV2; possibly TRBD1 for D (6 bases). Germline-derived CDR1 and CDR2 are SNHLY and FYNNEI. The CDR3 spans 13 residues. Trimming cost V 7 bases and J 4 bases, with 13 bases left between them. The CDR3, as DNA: TGTGCCAGCAAATCGAGACAGGTCTATGGCTACACCTTC. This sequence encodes CASKSRQVYGYTF.

The CDR3 spells CAISASPTSGADLYEQYF. The CDR3 DNA follows: TGTGCCATCAGTGCTTCCCCAACTAGCGGGGCCGACCTATACGAGCAGTACTTC. The chain carries TRBV10-3 and TRBJ2-7, with 10 bases aligning to TRBD2. Losses at the gene ends were 4 bases for V and 4 bases for J; bases not matched to a gene: 16. CDR3 length: 18 residues. Germline CDR1 ENHRY, CDR2 SYGVKD.

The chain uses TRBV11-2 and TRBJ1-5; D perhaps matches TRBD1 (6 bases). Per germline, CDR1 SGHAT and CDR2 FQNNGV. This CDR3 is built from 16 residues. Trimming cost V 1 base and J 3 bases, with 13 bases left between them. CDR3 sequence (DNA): TGTGCCAGCAGCTTAGTTGCAGGGGCCACCAATCAGCCCCAGCATTTT. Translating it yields CASSLVAGATNQPQHF.

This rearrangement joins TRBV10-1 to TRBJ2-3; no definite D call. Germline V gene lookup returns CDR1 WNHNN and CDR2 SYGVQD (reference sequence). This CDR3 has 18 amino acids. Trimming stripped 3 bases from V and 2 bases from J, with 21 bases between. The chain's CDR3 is CASSEVRLSGVDTDTQYF. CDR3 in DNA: TGCGCCAGCAGTGAAGTACGTTTATCCGGAGTGGACACAGATACGCAGTATTTT.

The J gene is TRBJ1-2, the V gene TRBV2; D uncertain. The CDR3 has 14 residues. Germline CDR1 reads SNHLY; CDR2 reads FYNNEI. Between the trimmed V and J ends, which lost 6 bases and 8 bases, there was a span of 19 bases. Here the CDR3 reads CASRPDGSLTGYTF. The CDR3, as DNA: TGTGCCAGCAGGCCGGACGGATCCCTAACGGGCTACACCTTC.

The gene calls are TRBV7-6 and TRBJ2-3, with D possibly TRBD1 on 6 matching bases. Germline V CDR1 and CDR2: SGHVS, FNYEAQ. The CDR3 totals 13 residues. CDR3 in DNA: TGTGCTAGAGCAGGGGCAGGCACAGATACGCAGTATTTT. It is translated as CARAGAGTDTQYF.

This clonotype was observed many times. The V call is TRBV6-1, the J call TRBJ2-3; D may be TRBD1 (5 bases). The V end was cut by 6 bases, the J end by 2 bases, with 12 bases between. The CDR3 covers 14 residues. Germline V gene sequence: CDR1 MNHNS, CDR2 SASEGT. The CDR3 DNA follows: TGTGCCAGCAGCGCGCAGGGATACACAGATACGCAGTATTTT. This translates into CASSAQGYTDTQYF.

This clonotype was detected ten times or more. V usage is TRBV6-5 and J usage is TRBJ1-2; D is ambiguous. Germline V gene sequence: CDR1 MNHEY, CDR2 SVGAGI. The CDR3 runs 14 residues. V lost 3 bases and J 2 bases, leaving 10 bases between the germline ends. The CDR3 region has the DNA TGTGCCAGCAGTTATGCAGACCAGAACTATGGCTACACCTTC. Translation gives CASSYADQNYGYTF.

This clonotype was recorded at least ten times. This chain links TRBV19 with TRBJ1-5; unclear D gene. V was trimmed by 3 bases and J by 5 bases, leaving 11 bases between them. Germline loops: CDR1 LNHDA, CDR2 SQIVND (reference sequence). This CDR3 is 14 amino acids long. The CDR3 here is CASSMNSEYQPQHF. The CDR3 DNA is TGTGCCAGTAGTATGAACAGTGAATATCAGCCCCAGCATTTT. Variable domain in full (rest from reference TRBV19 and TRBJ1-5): DGGITQSPKYLFRKEGQNVTLSCEQNLNHDAMYWYRQDPGQGLRLIYYSQIVNDFQKGDIAEGYSVSREKKESFPLTVTSAQKNPTAFYLCASSMNSEYQPQHFGDGTRLSIL.

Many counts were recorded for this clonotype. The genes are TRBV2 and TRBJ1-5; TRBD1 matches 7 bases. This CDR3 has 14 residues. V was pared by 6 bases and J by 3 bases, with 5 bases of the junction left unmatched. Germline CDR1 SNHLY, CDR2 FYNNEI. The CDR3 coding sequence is TGTGCCAGCAGGGGACAGAGCTCCAATCAGCCCCAGCATTTT. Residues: CASRGQSSNQPQHF.

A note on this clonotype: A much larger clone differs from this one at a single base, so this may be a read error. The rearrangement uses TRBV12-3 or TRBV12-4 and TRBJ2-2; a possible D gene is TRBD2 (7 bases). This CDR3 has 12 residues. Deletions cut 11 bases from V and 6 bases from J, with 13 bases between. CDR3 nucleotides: TGTGCCTGTCGAGGGGGGGCCGGGGAGCTGTTTTTT. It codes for CACRGGAGELFF.

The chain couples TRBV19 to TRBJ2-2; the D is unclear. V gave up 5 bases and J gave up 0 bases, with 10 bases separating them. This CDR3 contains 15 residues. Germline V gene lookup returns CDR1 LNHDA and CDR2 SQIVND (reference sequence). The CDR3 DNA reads TGTGCCAGTAGTCCCGCGGTTGCGAACACCGGGGAGCTGTTTTTT. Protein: CASSPAVANTGELFF. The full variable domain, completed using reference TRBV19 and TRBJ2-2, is DGGITQSPKYLFRKEGQNVTLSCEQNLNHDAMYWYRQDPGQGLRLIYYSQIVNDFQKGDIAEGYSVSREKKESFPLTVTSAQKNPTAFYLCASSPAVANTGELFFGEGSRLTVL.